This T cell receptor (beta chain) was obtained from a study of cytomegalovirus exposure and HLA in healthy donors. About the research overall: An early release of data contained 75 million to 100 million unique TCRs, which came from HLA-typed donors. Study-wide points: A later analysis found TCR association rates differed by HLA locus, highest for DRB1 and lowest for HLA-C. In a later analysis, the majority of CMV-associated beta chains seemingly showed HLA restriction. Per a later analysis, under 20,000 TCR beta sequences showed association with HLA alleles at 0.05 false discovery rate.

PCR involved 60 Vbeta and 13 Jbeta primers. Some clones are missing from TCRdb's copy, which holds only in-frame ones; the method was immunoSEQ multiplex PCR. The table lists about 76,000 clones, under 80% of them singletons. Concerning this clone itself: The antigen remains undetermined.

Sequenced: PBMCs. The TCR was taken from a man between 60 and 70 years old in good health and CMV-seropositive.

The CDR3: CASSYRGSDEQYF. The CDR3, as DNA: TGTGCCAGCAGTTACAGGGGGTCCGACGAGCAGTACTTC. The gene calls are TRBV6-5 and TRBJ2-7; weak D call: TRBD1 (6 bases). The CDR3 extends over 13 amino acids. The germline V gene has CDR1 MNHEY and CDR2 SVGAGI. V was clipped by 2 bases and J by 5 bases, with 10 bases between them.